This TCR beta chain was retrieved from a study of blood T cells in healthy people across ages. Findings and limits, study-wide: Researchers judged that diversity estimates from one million T cells fell short of true values.

The authors ran a second PCR of about 6 to 12 cycles using a sample-barcoded 5' primer and a J-beta primer mix. TCRdb passed the 5' RACE reads through MiXCR, listing each CDR3 protein once. Among some 700,000 distinct CDR3 sequences listed, 22% were seen once. This clonotype showed up just a few times. Antigen: not known. The germline V gene has CDR1 SGHDT and CDR2 YYEEEE. The CDR3 contains 13 residues. The clonotype comes from a man in his 70s in good health. The chain links TRBV5-6 to TRBJ2-5; 10 bases line up with TRBD1. The DNA end is more similar to TRBJ2-7, so the J call may be wrong. Sequenced: blood. DNA for the CDR3: TGTGCCAGCAGCTTCGACAGGGGGCTCGAGCAGTACTTC. Residues: CASSFDRGLEQYF.